This TCR beta chain came from a study of naive and memory T cell subsets. Germline-derived CDR1 and CDR2 are WSHSY and SAAADI. The CDR3 contains 14 residues. Deletions cut 7 bases from V and 4 bases from J, with 14 bases between. An oligonucleotide containing a UMI was ligated to the 3' end of TCR cDNA. Four PCR rounds used nested alpha and beta constant region primers plus the SP2 primer. TCRdb re-derived calls from the 5' RACE reads in MiXCR, one entry per CDR3 protein. This table has roughly 56,000 distinct CDR3 sequences, about 7% appearing once. V is TRBV10-2 and J is TRBJ1-5; D gene uncertain. The source is a male donor in good health. The DNA for the CDR3 is TGCGCCAGCAACGTGGTTCGGGCTAATCAGCCCCAGCATTTT. Translating it yields CASNVVRANQPQHF.